The clone carrying this TCR beta chain was counted ten times or more. Its antigen remains unknown. CDR1 is KGHDR, CDR2 SFDVKD, per germline. The junction had 4 bases not matched to a gene; V was cut back by 2 bases and J by 2 bases. The CDR3 sequence is 15 residues long. Amplification yielded TCR beta CDR3 regions, with RNA transcripts as the source. The HTBI set primed first-round TCR CDR3 RT-PCR. Each CDR3 protein is one row after TCRdb ran MiXCR on the multiplex PCR reads. The table lists approximately 370,000 distinct CDR3 sequences, around 14% of them singletons, with about 30% in the top ten. These data come from a study of T cells in Graves' hyperthyroidism and ophthalmopathy. Those with hyperthyroidism were 18 to 65 years old, newly diagnosed, and ill for under 2 months. Researchers barred patients who had uncontrolled infection, other autoimmune disease, pregnancy or lactation. The study's findings and limits: Blood also carried most thyroid clonotypes expanded above 0.001.

The V and J genes are TRBV24-1 and TRBJ2-5, with TRBD2 identical over 7 bases. Sequences were obtained from blood. This receptor was obtained from a woman in her twenties or thirties with Graves' hyperthyroidism. CDR3 sequence: CATSDSWRGQETQYF. DNA for the CDR3: TGTGCCACCAGTGATTCTTGGCGGGGGCAAGAGACCCAGTACTTC.